Listed below are T cell receptor beta chains from one sample, sequenced in a study of molecular identifiers for immune sequencing clone quantification. MiXCR, run by TCRdb on the PCR reads, gives a single entry per CDR3 protein. The sample yields fewer than 350,000 distinct CDR3 sequences, roughly 23% seen once. Input material: naive CD8+ T cells from blood, with Jurkat cell RNA spiked in. The receptors originated from a human donor in good health. Some libraries in this study had Jurkat cell RNA spiked in. Each CDR3 is given with its conserved first and last residue. The order of the fields is clone size, D gene, V gene, J gene, CDR3 protein, CDR3 DNA. The D gene is left open where the match is weak. A row's size may be missing; if present it is once, few, many or a size class.

-	-	TRBV29-1	TRBJ1-1	CSVEGGGMNTEASF	TGCAGCGTTGAAGGGGGAGGAATGAACACTGAAGCTTCCTTT
many	TRBD2	TRBV28	TRBJ2-3	CASSLGGLTTDTQYF	TGTGCCAGCAGTTTAGGGGGACTAACTACAGATACGCAGTATTTT
-	-	TRBV20-1	TRBJ2-1	CSARSRDLYNEQFF	TGCAGTGCTCGCTCGAGGGACTTATACAATGAGCAGTTCTTC
-	TRBD2	TRBV19	TRBJ2-7	CASSIPGGSNEQYF	TGTGCCAGTAGTATTCCCGGCGGGAGTAACGAGCAGTACTTC
-	-	TRBV12-3/TRBV12-4	TRBJ2-6	CASSFEDPVQTSGATVLTF	TGTGCCAGCAGTTTTGAAGACCCCGTGCAAACCTCTGGGGCCACCGTCCTGACTTTC
many	-	TRBV9	TRBJ2-7	CASSANRDTYEQYF	TGTGCCAGCAGCGCAAACCGGGACACCTACGAGCAGTACTTC
many	TRBD2	TRBV2	TRBJ2-7	CASMPGTSGSEQYF	TGTGCCAGCATGCCCGGGACTAGCGGGTCCGAGCAGTACTTC
-	-	TRBV24-1	TRBJ2-1	CATSEDSGHAQFF	TGTGCCACCAGTGAGGATAGCGGTCATGCCCAGTTCTTC
-	-	TRBV4-1	TRBJ1-2	CASSHPPHNTGIYGYTF	TGCGCCAGCAGCCACCCCCCCCACAACACAGGGATCTATGGCTACACCTTC
-	-	TRBV12-3/TRBV12-4	TRBJ1-2	CASRVTTSYVYTF	TGTGCCAGCAGAGTCACGACGAGCTATGTCTACACCTTC
many	TRBD2	TRBV7-2	TRBJ2-7	CASRPTLAGEYEQYF	TGTGCCAGCAGGCCTACACTAGCGGGGGAGTACGAGCAGTACTTC
-	-	TRBV12-3/TRBV12-4	TRBJ2-7	CASSAGDGSYEQYF	TGTGCCAGCAGTGCAGGGGACGGCTCCTACGAGCAGTACTTC
many	-	TRBV7-9	TRBJ1-1	CASSSSYPEAFF	TGTGCCAGCAGCTCCTCCTATCCTGAAGCTTTCTTT